Listed here is a single TCR beta chain. Its target is not known. The CDR3 sequence is 15 residues long. The trim removed 3 bases at V and 3 bases at J, leaving 7 bases unmatched. Per the germline V gene, CDR1 is MNHGY and CDR2 is SVAAGI. Original methodology: Differences in CDR3 between clinicopathological groups were drawn on to build a classifier intended to discriminate distant-metastatic papillary thyroid cancer patients. TCRdb used MiXCR to call clones anew from the PCR reads. These V and J calls originate from TCRdb's pipeline instead of the authors' own analysis. This sample has tens of thousands of clones; around 32% occur once, and the top ten carry over 30%. The data are from a study of metastatic and nonmetastatic thyroid tumors. The overall study: The authors compared repertoires across blood and tumor or nodule tissue from malignant and benign thyroid patients.

No patient received treatment before thyroid surgery. Study-wide results and limits: Reportedly, malignant thyroid tumors had significantly higher TCR beta diversity than benign nodules, in blood and tumor.

The TCR sequence derives from a female donor with papillary thyroid cancer or a benign thyroid nodule (not recorded which). Some clones in this sample may be carry-over from other donors' samples. The specimen was blood. V gene TRBV6-9 combines with J gene TRBJ2-7; 8 bases match TRBD2. CDR3 protein: CASSYAGGHIYEQYF. CDR3 in DNA: TGTGCCAGCAGTTACGCGGGAGGCCATATCTACGAGCAGTACTTC.